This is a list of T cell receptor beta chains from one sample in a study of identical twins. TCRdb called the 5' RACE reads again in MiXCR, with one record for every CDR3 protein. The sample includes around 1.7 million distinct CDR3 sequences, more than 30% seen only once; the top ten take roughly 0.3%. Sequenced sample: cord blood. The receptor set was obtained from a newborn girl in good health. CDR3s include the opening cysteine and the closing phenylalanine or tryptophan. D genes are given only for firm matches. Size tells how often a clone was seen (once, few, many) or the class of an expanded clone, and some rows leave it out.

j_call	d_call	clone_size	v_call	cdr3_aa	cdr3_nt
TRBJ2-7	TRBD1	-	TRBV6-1	CASIRQGKHEQYF	TGTGCCAGCATCCGACAGGGGAAGCACGAGCAGTACTTC
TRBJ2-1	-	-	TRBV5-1	CASSLGVGGNEQFF	TGCGCCAGCAGCTTGGGAGTAGGGGGAAATGAGCAGTTCTTC
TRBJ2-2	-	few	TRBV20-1	CSTTGRVSNTGELFF	TGCAGTACCACGGGCAGGGTTTCGAACACCGGGGAGCTGTTTTTT
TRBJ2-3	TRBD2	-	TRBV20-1	CGAPMGGRISDTQYF	TGCGGTGCCCCAATGGGCGGGAGGATCTCAGATACGCAGTATTTT
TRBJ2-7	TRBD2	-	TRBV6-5	CASSYGGAGAYNEQYF	TGTGCCAGCAGTTACGGGGGAGCGGGAGCCTACAATGAGCAGTACTTC
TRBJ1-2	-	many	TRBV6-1	CASSSPTYGYTF	TGTGCCAGCTCTTCCCCGACTTATGGCTACACCTTC
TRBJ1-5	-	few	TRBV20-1	CSAWTANQPQHF	TGCAGTGCGTGGACAGCCAATCAGCCCCAGCATTTT
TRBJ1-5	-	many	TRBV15	CATSRGYSNQPQHF	TGTGCCACCTCGCGGGGGTATAGCAATCAGCCCCAGCATTTT
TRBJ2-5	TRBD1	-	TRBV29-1	CSVGTGRQETQYF	TGCAGCGTTGGGACAGGGCGCCAAGAGACCCAGTACTTC
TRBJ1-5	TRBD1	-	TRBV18	CASSPITGVGNQPQHF	TGTGCCAGCTCACCTATTACAGGGGTTGGCAATCAGCCCCAGCATTTT
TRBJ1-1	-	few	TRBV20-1	CSAREDRGTEAFF	TGCAGTGCTAGAGAAGACAGAGGCACTGAAGCTTTCTTT
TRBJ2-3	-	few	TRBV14	CASSQEQLSTDTQYF	TGTGCCAGCAGCCAAGAGCAGCTTAGCACAGATACGCAGTATTTT
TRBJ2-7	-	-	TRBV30	CAWSAGGGTAYEQYF	TGTGCCTGGAGTGCTGGTGGGGGGACAGCTTACGAGCAGTACTTC
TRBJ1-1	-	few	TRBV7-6	CASSLGLGATNTEAFF	TGTGCCAGCAGCTTAGGTCTGGGGGCGACCAACACTGAAGCTTTCTTT
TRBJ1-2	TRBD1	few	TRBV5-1	CASSLEGVGTGYGYTF	TGCGCCAGCAGCTTGGAAGGTGTCGGGACAGGGTACGGCTACACCTTC
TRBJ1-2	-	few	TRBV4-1	CASSQGGLGRSGYTF	TGCGCCAGCAGCCAAGGAGGTTTGGGACGGAGCGGCTACACCTTC
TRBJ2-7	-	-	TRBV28	CASSLWRSGFYEQYF	TGTGCCAGCAGTTTATGGCGGTCGGGGTTCTACGAGCAGTACTTC
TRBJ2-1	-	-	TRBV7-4	CASSLSLPPGITYNEQFF	TGTGCCAGCAGCTTATCCCTCCCCCCGGGGATAACCTACAATGAGCAGTTCTTC
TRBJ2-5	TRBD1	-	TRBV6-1	CASNPGGQETQYF	TGTGCCAGCAATCCAGGGGGCCAGGAGACCCAGTACTTC
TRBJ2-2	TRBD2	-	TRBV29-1	CSARGLAAELFF	TGCAGCGCGAGGGGACTAGCTGCGGAGCTGTTTTTT
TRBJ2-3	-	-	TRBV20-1	CSATQGTYRDTQYF	TGCAGTGCTACCCAGGGGACCTACAGGGATACGCAGTATTTT
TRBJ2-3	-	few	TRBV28	CASSRRVYLTDTQYF	TGTGCCAGCAGCCGGCGGGTGTACCTCACAGATACGCAGTATTTT
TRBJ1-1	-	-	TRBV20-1	CSARGDKNTEAFF	TGCAGTGCTAGAGGGGACAAGAACACTGAAGCTTTCTTT
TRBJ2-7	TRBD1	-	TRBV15	CATSSPRTGNYEQYF	TGTGCCACCAGCAGCCCCAGGACAGGCAACTACGAGCAGTACTTC